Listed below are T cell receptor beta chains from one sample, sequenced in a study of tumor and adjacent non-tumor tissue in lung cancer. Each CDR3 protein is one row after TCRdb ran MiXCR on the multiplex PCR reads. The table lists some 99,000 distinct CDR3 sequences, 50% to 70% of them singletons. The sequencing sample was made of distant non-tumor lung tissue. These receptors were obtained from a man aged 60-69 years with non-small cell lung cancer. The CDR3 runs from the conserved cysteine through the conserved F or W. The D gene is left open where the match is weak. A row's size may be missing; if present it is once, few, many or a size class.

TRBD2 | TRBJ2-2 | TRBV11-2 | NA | CASSSELAIATNTGELFF | TGTGCCAGCAGCTCGGAACTAGCGATAGCGACGAACACCGGGGAGCTGTTTTTT
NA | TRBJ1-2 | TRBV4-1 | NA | CASSQDLSGLFGYAF | TGCGCCAGCAGTCAAGATTTGTCAGGGCTATTTGGCTACGCCTTC
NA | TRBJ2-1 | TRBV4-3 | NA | CTSSPVPGSNEQFF | TGCACCAGCAGCCCCGTGCCCGGGAGCAATGAGCAGTTCTTT
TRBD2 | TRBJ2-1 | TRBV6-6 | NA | CTSSYSLAGGNEQFF | TGTACCAGCAGTTACTCACTAGCGGGAGGGAATGAGCAGTTCTTC
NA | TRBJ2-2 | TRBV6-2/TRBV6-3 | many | CASSALRSTGELFF | TGTGCCAGCAGTGCCCTTAGATCCACCGGGGAGCTGTTTTTT
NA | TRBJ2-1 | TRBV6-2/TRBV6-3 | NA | CASMAPIAYDEQIF | TGTGCCAGCATGGCCCCCATAGCCTACGATGAGCAGATCTTC
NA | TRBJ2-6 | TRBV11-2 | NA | CTSTQVGDFGANVLTF | TGTACCAGCACCCAAGTGGGGGATTTCGGGGCCAACGTCCTGACTTTC
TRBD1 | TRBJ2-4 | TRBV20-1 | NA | CSAPRQGASRNIQYF | TGCAGTGCTCCCCGACAGGGGGCGTCCAGAAACATTCAATACTTC
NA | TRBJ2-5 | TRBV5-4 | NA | CARSSTTRPQYF | TGTGCCAGGAGCTCCACGACGAGGCCCCAGTACTTC
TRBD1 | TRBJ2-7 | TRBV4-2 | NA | CASNQDGTGNEQYF | TGTGCCAGCAATCAAGATGGGACAGGCAACGAGCAGTACTTC
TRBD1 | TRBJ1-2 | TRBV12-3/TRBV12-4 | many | CASSFSGQAPQF | TGTGCCAGCAGTTTCTCTGGACAGGCACCGCAGTTC
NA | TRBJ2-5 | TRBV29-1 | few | CSVSLNRRVQETQYF | TGCAGCGTTTCCCTCAACAGGAGGGTTCAAGAGACCCAGTACTTC
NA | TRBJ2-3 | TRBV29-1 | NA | CSVESSTGSDTQYF | TGCAGTGTCGAGTCGAGTACTGGATCAGATACGCAGTATTTT
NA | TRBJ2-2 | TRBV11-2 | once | CANSLRTSGELFF | TGTGCCAACAGCTTAAGGACTTCCGGAGAGCTGTTTTTT
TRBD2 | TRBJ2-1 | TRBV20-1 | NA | CSAPRTSGRNTHNEQFF | TGCAGTGCTCCCCGGACTAGCGGGAGGAATACCCACAATGAGCAGTTCTTC
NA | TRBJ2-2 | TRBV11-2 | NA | CASNSGQSIGELFF | TGTGCCAGCAATTCAGGACAGAGCATCGGGGAGCTGTTTTTT
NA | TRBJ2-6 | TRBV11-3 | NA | CASSQEGSGANVMTF | TGTGCCAGCAGCCAAGAGGGTTCAGGGGCCAACGTCATGACTTTC
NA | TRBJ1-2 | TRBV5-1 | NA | CASSLGVLYGYTF | TGCGCCAGCAGCTTGGGGGTTCTCTATGGCTACACCTTC
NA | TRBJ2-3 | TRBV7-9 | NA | CASSLAAFTDTQYF | TGTGCCAGCAGCTTAGCAGCCTTCACAGATACGCAGTATTTT
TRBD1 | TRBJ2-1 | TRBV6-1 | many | CANGQGSYNEQFF | TGTGCCAATGGACAGGGCTCCTACAATGAGCAGTTCTTC
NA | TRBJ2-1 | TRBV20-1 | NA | CSASVIGRNKNNEKFF | TGCAGTGCTAGTGTAATAGGACGTAATAAAAACAATGAGAAGTTCTTC
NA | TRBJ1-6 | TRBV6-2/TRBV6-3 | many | CASSLTDNSPLHF | TGTGCCAGCAGTTTGACGGATAATTCACCCCTCCACTTT
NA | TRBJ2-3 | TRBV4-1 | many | CASSQPGLDDTQYF | TGCGCCAGCAGCCAGCCGGGACTTGACGATACGCAGTATTTT
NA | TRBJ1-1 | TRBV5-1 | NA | CASSRREGRTEAFF | TGCGCCAGCAGCCGTCGTGAGGGCAGGACTGAAGCTTTCTTT
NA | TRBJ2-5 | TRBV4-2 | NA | CASSQRLATEETQYF | TGTGCCAGCAGCCAACGATTAGCCACAGAGGAGACCCAGTACTTC
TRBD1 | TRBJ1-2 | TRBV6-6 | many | CASSSQGGGGNYGYTF | TGTGCCAGCAGTTCCCAAGGGGGAGGGGGCAATTATGGCTACACCTTC
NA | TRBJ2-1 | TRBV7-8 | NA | CASSLVGRPSHKEQFF | TGTGCCAGCAGCTTAGTGGGCAGACCTAGTCACAAGGAGCAGTTCTTC
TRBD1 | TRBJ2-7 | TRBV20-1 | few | CSAWTGGASEQYF | TGCAGTGCGTGGACAGGGGGCGCATCCGAGCAGTACTTC
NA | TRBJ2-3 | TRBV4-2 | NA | CAGKEGMSTDTQYF | TGTGCCGGCAAGGAGGGGATGAGCACAGATACGCAGTATTTT
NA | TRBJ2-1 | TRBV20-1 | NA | CSARWGWGMGVDERFF | TGCAGTGCTAGATGGGGTTGGGGGATGGGGGTCGATGAGCGGTTCTTC
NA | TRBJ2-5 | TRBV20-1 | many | CSAYSGGETQYF | TGCAGTGCGTACTCCGGGGGAGAGACCCAGTACTTC
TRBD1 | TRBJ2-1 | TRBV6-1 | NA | CVSSEGTGTVYNEQFF | TGTGTCAGCAGTGAGGGCACCGGGACAGTCTACAATGAACAGTTCTTC
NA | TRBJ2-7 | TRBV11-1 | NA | CASNLEGTFSDQYF | TGTGCAAGCAACTTAGAGGGGACCTTCTCCGATCAGTACTTC
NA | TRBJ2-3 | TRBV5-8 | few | CASSYQTRKALTDTQYF | TGTGCCAGCAGCTACCAGACTAGAAAAGCTCTCACAGATACGCAGTATTTT
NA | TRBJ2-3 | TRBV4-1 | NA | CASSRSDRAGSQPQYF | TGCGCCAGCAGCCGCAGCGACAGGGCCGGGAGTCAGCCCCAGTATTTT
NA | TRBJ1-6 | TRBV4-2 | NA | CASSAGGHGYNLPLNF | TGTGCCAGCAGCGCAGGAGGACACGGGTATAATTTACCCCTCAACTTT
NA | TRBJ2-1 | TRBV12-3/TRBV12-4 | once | CASSLTGSPTYNEKFF | TGTGCCAGCAGTTTAACGGGATCCCCTACCTACAATGAGAAGTTCTTC
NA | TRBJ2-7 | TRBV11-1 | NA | CASLLQGTLREQYF | TGTGCCAGCTTACTACAGGGCACTTTGAGGGAGCAGTACTTC
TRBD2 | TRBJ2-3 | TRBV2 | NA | CASSEQPAGMDTQYF | TGTGCCAGCAGTGAACAGCCAGCGGGAATGGATACGCAGTATTTT
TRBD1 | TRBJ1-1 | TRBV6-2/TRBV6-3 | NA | CASSYFQGQAATPKAFF | TGTGCCAGCAGTTACTTCCAAGGACAGGCGGCTACTCCTAAAGCTTTCTTT
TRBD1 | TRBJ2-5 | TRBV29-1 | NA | CSANQGAQYF | TGCAGCGCCAACCAGGGGGCACAGTACTTC
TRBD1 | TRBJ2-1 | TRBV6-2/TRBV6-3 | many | CASSPGTGWGVHNEQFF | TGTGCCAGCAGCCCCGGGACAGGGTGGGGAGTACACAATGAGCAGTTCTTC
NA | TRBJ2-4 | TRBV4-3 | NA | CPSSPNTGVKNIQYF | TGCCCCAGCAGTCCAAACACGGGCGTTAAAAACATTCAGTACTTC
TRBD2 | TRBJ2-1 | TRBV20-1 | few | CSARDRYLIAGDLNEQFF | TGCAGTGCTAGAGATCGATACTTAATAGCGGGAGATCTGAATGAGCAGTTCTTC
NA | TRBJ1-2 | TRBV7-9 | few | CASGPESSGFGYTF | TGTGCCAGCGGCCCCGAGAGTTCAGGGTTTGGCTACACCTTC
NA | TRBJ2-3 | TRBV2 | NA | CASSRFGGDSTDTQYF | TGTGCCAGCAGCCGGTTTGGCGGGGATAGCACAGATACGCAGTATTTT
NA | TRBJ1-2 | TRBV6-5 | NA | CAIWEGLPDSYTF | TGTGCCATCTGGGAAGGACTGCCCGATAGCTACACCTTC
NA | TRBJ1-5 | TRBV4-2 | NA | CASNQESSNQPQHF | TGTGCCAGCAACCAAGAGTCCAGCAATCAGCCCCAACATTTT
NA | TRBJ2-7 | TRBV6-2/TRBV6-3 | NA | CTSGPENTYEQYF | TGTACCAGCGGACCCGAGAACACCTACGAGCAGTACTTC
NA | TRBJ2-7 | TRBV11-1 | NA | CASSLEGTYSERYF | TGTGCCAGCAGCTTAGAGGGGACCTACTCCGAACGGTACTTC